This T cell receptor (beta chain) emerged from a study of T cells expressing NK-cell markers. Study summary: The TCR beta repertoires were obtained from sorted CD3+CD56+NKG2C+, CD3+CD56+NKG2C- and CD3+CD56-NKG2C+ T cells. Seven sequenced donors out of eight were HCMV-seropositive, one seronegative. Whole-study findings and limits: What remained unclear was the HCMV specificity of expanded NKG2C+ T cell clones. In a group of five to seven donors, dominant NKG2C+ clonotypes represented about 1.0-8% of CD8+ T cells.

TCRdb re-called the 5' RACE reads; one entry per CDR3 protein, DNA not given. Its table records 150,000 to 160,000 distinct CDR3 sequences. Worth noting for this clonotype: Its cognate antigen is unknown.

The material sequenced was blood T cells: a sorted CD56 or NKG2C T cell subset, CD4+ or CD8+ T cells, or bulk PBMC T cells (not recorded which). The sequence came from a woman in her fifties or sixties in good health.

CDR3 amino acids: CASSLSAGLSYEQYF. This rearrangement joins TRBV7-7 to TRBJ2-7; the TCRdb D gene call, TRBD2, has no DNA to confirm it. The V gene's germline CDR1 is SSHAT and CDR2 FNYEAQ (reference sequence). The CDR3 extends over 15 amino acids.